These 2 T cell receptor beta chains were all obtained from the same sample, sequenced in a study of human T cells and chemical hapten exposure. The time point denotes: healthy volunteer bleed at 6 weeks. The authors extracted total RNA from unfractionated whole blood. Via MiXCR, TCRdb re-called the RACE reads, giving one row per CDR3 protein. The data hold approximately 84,000 distinct CDR3 sequences, with approximately 8.6% observed a single time. Sequences were obtained from whole blood. The source of these receptors is a male donor in good health. Some clones in this sample may be carry-over from other donors' samples.

The table lists this clonotype with a few counts. DNA for the CDR3: TGTGCCAGCAGCCGACAGGGGCAAAGCTATGGCTACACCTTC. Its translation is CASSRQGQSYGYTF. The V call is TRBV12-3 or TRBV12-4, the J call TRBJ1-2; TRBD1 agrees at 8 bases. J was trimmed by 4 bases and V by 6 bases; bases with no gene match: 7. There are 14 residues in the CDR3.

The genes are TRBV20-1 and TRBJ1-2; D is undetermined. Germline V lookup: CDR1 DFQATT, CDR2 SNEGSKA (reference sequence). V was clipped by 1 base and J by 0 bases, with 9 bases between them. CDR3 size: 14 residues. The CDR3 spells CSARAAETNYGYTF. Written as DNA, the CDR3 is TGCAGTGCTAGAGCGGCAGAGACTAACTATGGCTACACCTTC.